This T cell receptor (beta chain) was observed in a study of cytomegalovirus exposure and HLA in healthy donors. In the PCR, 60 Vbeta and 13 Jbeta primers were used. Sequencing used immunoSEQ multiplex PCR; TCRdb keeps in-frame clones, though not all of them. This sample has approximately 170,000 clones, with roughly four fifths found just once. CDR3 length equals 13 residues. V gave up 11 bases and J gave up 5 bases, with 15 bases separating them. Per the germline V gene, CDR1 is MNHEY and CDR2 is SVGAGI. The chain recombines TRBV6-5 with TRBJ2-2; a weak D match, TRBD1 (7 bases). The TCR sequence derives from a man over 45 in good health and CMV-seropositive. Sequencing was performed on PBMCs. The CDR3: CAVRQGGTGELFF. In DNA, the CDR3 is TGTGCCGTACGACAGGGAGGAACCGGGGAGCTGTTTTTT.